The 25 T cell receptor beta chains below all came from one sample that was sequenced in a study of CD8 T cells in ankylosing spondylitis. Study observations and caveats: Blood from ankylosing spondylitis patients appeared to carry a characteristic roughly eight-variant TCR beta motif.

TCRdb ran MiXCR on the 5' RACE reads and lists one entry per CDR3 protein. The sample yields 670,000 or so distinct CDR3 sequences, around 20% seen once. These receptors have no known antigen. Sample: blood, either unsorted or a sorted T cell fraction (not recorded which). The receptors derive from a male donor with ankylosing spondylitis.

This clonotype has a single count. At one end the junction does not follow the germline gene, possibly because of a read error. The chain uses TRBV10-3 and TRBJ2-3; a weak D match, TRBD1 (6 bases). Germline V gene data show CDR1 as ENHRY and CDR2 as SYGVKD. The CDR3 is made up of 15 amino acids. The CDR3 sequence: CAISDAQGSTGTQYF. The CDR3 DNA is TGTGCCATCAGTGACGCACAGGGAAGCACAGGTACGCAGTATTTT.

The CDR3 DNA is TGCGCCAGCAGCCCAGACCCAGCTAGCGTGCTCTACGAGCAGTACTTC. It yields the protein CASSPDPASVLYEQYF. V gene TRBV4-1 combines with J gene TRBJ2-7; D is perhaps TRBD2 (6 bases). CDR1 is MGHRA and CDR2 is YSYEKL in the germline V gene. V gave up 4 bases and J gave up 3 bases, with 19 bases separating them. The CDR3 has 16 residues.

This clonotype was counted a few times. The genes are TRBV3-1 and TRBJ2-1, with no clear D. Trimming took 0 bases from V and 12 from J, leaving 9 bases between them. The CDR3 loop spans 12 amino acids. CDR1 and CDR2 (germline): LGHDT, YNNKEL (reference sequence). CDR3 coding DNA: TGTGCCAGCAGCCAAGAAGGGCTGGGGCAGTTCTTC. This codes for CASSQEGLGQFF.

This clonotype came up a few times. The J gene is TRBJ1-2, the V gene TRBV28; D not resolved. CDR3 length equals 11 residues. Germline CDR1 and CDR2: MDHEN and SYDVKM. The V end lost 9 bases, the J end lost 8 bases, and 13 bases lay between the germline ends. The CDR3 DNA is TGTGCCAGTGGTGTAATGCCCGGCTACACCTTC. It specifies CASGVMPGYTF.

The chain is built from TRBV28 and TRBJ1-6; D ambiguous. The CDR3 is 14 residues long. Germline CDR1 is MDHEN and CDR2 is SYDVKM. Trimming removed 7 bases at V and 8 bases at J, with 15 bases between. In DNA form, the CDR3 reads TGTGCCAGCATCTCCCAAACCGGGCATTCACCCCTCCACTTT. Its protein product is CASISQTGHSPLHF.

The sample holds a few counts of this clonotype. This chain joins TRBV20-1 and TRBJ1-2; 9 positions match TRBD1. From germline, CDR1 is DFQATT and CDR2 SNEGSKA (reference sequence). With 5 bases clipped from V and 7 bases from J, the junction kept 2 bases outside the gene matches. The CDR3 contains 11 residues. The CDR3 DNA reads as TGCAGTGCTGGACAGGGGTTTGGCTACACCTTC. This translates into CSAGQGFGYTF.

This chain links TRBV7-9 with TRBJ2-1, with 9 positions matching TRBD2. The CDR3 totals 17 residues. The germline CDR1 and CDR2 sequences are SEHNR and FQNEAQ (reference sequence). The V and J ends lost 0 bases and 5 bases, in that order; junction bases with no gene match: 8. CDR3 sequence reads: CASSLALEAGGNNEQFF. DNA for the CDR3: TGTGCCAGCAGCTTAGCGCTGGAAGCGGGAGGTAACAATGAGCAGTTCTTC.

This sequence joins TRBV5-1 and TRBJ2-2; D may be TRBD2 (5 bases). V was clipped by 2 bases and J by 5 bases, with 13 bases between them. The CDR3 has 15 amino acids. Germline values: CDR1 SGHRS, CDR2 YFSETQ. CDR3 coding DNA: TGCGCCAGCAGCTTTAGACGGGATTTTACCGGGGAGCTGTTTTTT. Its translation: CASSFRRDFTGELFF.

This clonotype was observed a few times. The chain uses TRBV12-3 or TRBV12-4 and TRBJ2-1; either TRBD1 or TRBD2 may fit D (6 bases each). V lost 6 bases and J lost 6, with 18 bases in between. The CDR3 runs 15 residues. In DNA form, the CDR3 reads TGTGCCAGCAGCTCTATGGAGGGGGTGTTCAATGAGCAGTTCTTC. Translated: CASSSMEGVFNEQFF.

The chain uses TRBV21-1 and TRBJ2-1. TRBV21-1 has pseudogene status. The CDR3 extends over 13 amino acids. The CDR3 sequence: CASSTRPNNEQFF. The CDR3 DNA reads as TGTGCCAGCAGCACCAGACCGAACAATGAGCAGTTCTTC.

This clonotype was seen more than once but under ten times. The chain recombines TRBV5-1 with TRBJ2-2; 8 nucleotides match TRBD1. J gave up 5 bases and V 0 bases, and 3 bases lay outside the gene matches. Germline loops: CDR1 SGHRS, CDR2 YFSETQ. The CDR3 sequence is 15 residues long. This CDR3 reads CASSLVTGDTGELFF. The CDR3 DNA reads TGCGCCAGCAGCTTGGTGACAGGGGATACCGGGGAGCTGTTTTTT.

Ten or more counts support this clonotype. The chain combines TRBV4-2 with TRBJ2-3, with TRBD2 matching 9 bases. Per the germline V gene, CDR1 is LGHNA and CDR2 is YNFKEQ. The trim removed 2 bases at V and 2 bases at J, leaving 8 bases unmatched. The CDR3 is 17 amino acids. CDR3 protein: CASSQPDLAGHTDTQYF. Written as DNA, the CDR3 is TGTGCCAGCAGCCAACCGGATCTAGCGGGACACACAGATACGCAGTATTTT.

This clonotype was seen many times. V gene TRBV5-1 combines with J gene TRBJ2-1; D not certain. Germline-derived CDR1 and CDR2 are SGHRS and YFSETQ. CDR3 size: 14 residues. V lost 3 bases, J lost 4 bases, and 11 bases lay in between. The DNA of the CDR3 is TGCGCCAGCAGCTCCCGTCCAGAATACAATGAGCAGTTCTTC. It yields the protein CASSSRPEYNEQFF.

The chain is built from TRBV5-1 and TRBJ2-1, with TRBD2 matching 10 bases. Per germline, CDR1 SGHRS and CDR2 YFSETQ. CDR3 length: 16 amino acids. V shed 1 base, J shed 7 bases, and the junction held 8 bases outside the gene matches. The CDR3 bases are TGCGCCAGCAGCTTGACTACCGGGACTAGCGAGAATGAGCAGTTCTTC. It yields the protein CASSLTTGTSENEQFF. Based on the CDR3 plus reference TRBV5-1 and TRBJ2-1, the full variable domain is KAGVTQTPRYLIKTRGQQVTLSCSPISGHRSVSWYQQTPGQGLQFLFEYFSETQRNKGNFPGRFSGRQFSNSRSEMNVSTLELGDSALYLCASSLTTGTSENEQFFGPGTRLTVL.

This clonotype was detected a few times. The chain joins TRBV28 to TRBJ2-3; D ambiguous. The length of the CDR3 is 12 residues. Germline assignment: CDR1 MDHEN and CDR2 SYDVKM. V was clipped by 6 bases and J by 8 bases, with 12 bases between them. In nucleotides, the CDR3 is TGTGCCAGCAGGTTGAACGTGGGTACGCAGTATTTT. It encodes CASRLNVGTQYF.

This rearrangement joins TRBV12-3 or TRBV12-4 to TRBJ1-5, with D possibly TRBD1 on 5 matching bases. This CDR3 has 14 residues. V dropped 8 bases and J dropped 5 bases, with 16 bases sitting between them. CDR3 bases: TGTGCCAGCGCCCCTCGGGGGACGGATCAGCCCCAGCATTTT. Its protein product is CASAPRGTDQPQHF.

In its sample, this clonotype was seen many times. This chain joins TRBV15 and TRBJ2-7; D possibly corresponds to TRBD1 (5 bases). The V and J ends lost 0 bases and 0 bases respectively, with 15 bases between them. Germline CDR1 and CDR2: LNHNV and YYDKDF (reference sequence). The CDR3 length is 17 residues. The CDR3 loop is CATSRDSKGQNSYEQYF. For the CDR3, the DNA is TGTGCCACCAGCAGAGATAGTAAGGGGCAGAACTCCTACGAGCAGTACTTC.

This clonotype came up many times. This rearrangement joins TRBV20-1 to TRBJ1-1; D is perhaps TRBD1 (6 bases). Germline CDR1 reads DFQATT; CDR2 reads SNEGSKA (reference sequence). Trimming pared 2 bases from V and 0 bases from J, leaving 13 bases between. This CDR3 region has 15 residues. CDR3 amino acids: CSARRGWDMNTEAFF. CDR3 DNA sequence: TGCAGTGCTAGACGGGGATGGGACATGAACACTGAAGCTTTCTTT.

This clonotype was detected a few times. The chain joins TRBV9 to TRBJ2-5, with no clear D. CDR1 is SGDLS, CDR2 YYNGEE, per germline. The CDR3 has 14 residues. V lost 0 bases and J 2 bases, leaving 8 bases between the germline ends. The CDR3 region has the DNA TGTGCCAGCAGCGTAGCTGGGCTGCAAGAGACCCAGTACTTC. Translated, it gives CASSVAGLQETQYF.

This sequence joins TRBV12-3 or TRBV12-4 and TRBJ2-7, with a possible D match to TRBD2 (6 bases). CDR3 length: 15 amino acids. V shed 0 bases and J shed 1 base, with 10 bases lying between them. CDR3: CASSLAHGGSYEQYF. CDR3 nucleotide sequence: TGTGCCAGCAGTTTAGCCCACGGGGGATCCTACGAGCAGTACTTC.

This clonotype was counted many times. This rearrangement joins TRBV29-1 to TRBJ1-2; perhaps TRBD1 as D (5 bases). The V gene lost 3 bases and the J gene lost 8 bases, with 16 bases spanning the gap. CDR3 length: 13 residues. Per germline, CDR1 SQVTM and CDR2 ANQGSEA. The CDR3 loop is CSVDEGSWLGYTF. The CDR3 nucleotides are TGCAGCGTTGATGAGGGGAGTTGGCTCGGCTACACCTTC. The variable domain in full, completed from reference TRBV29-1 and TRBJ1-2, reads SAVISQKPSRDICQRGTSLTIQCQVDSQVTMMFWYRQQPGQSLTLIATANQGSEATYESGFVIDKFPISRPNLTFSTLTVSNMSPEDSSIYLCSVDEGSWLGYTFGSGTRLTVV.

V is TRBV20-1 and J is TRBJ1-6; tentative D call: TRBD1 (6 bases). V lost 0 bases, J lost 6 bases, and 9 bases lay in between. Germline V CDR1 and CDR2: DFQATT, SNEGSKA (reference sequence). The CDR3 is 14 residues long. CDR3: CSARDRGANSPLHF. As DNA, the CDR3 is TGCAGTGCTAGAGACAGGGGTGCTAATTCACCCCTCCACTTT.

The CDR3 region is CASGRALIFSGANVLTF. The CDR3 region has the DNA TGTGCCAGTGGGAGGGCACTTATCTTCTCTGGGGCCAACGTCCTGACTTTC. V and J are TRBV19 and TRBJ2-6; TRBD2 aligns across 7 bases. This CDR3 region has 17 residues. The ends lost 8 bases at V and 0 bases at J; junction bases unmatched: 10. Germline V CDR1 and CDR2: LNHDA, SQIVND (reference sequence).

The chain employs TRBV5-1 and TRBJ1-2; D perhaps matches TRBD1 (6 bases). The V gene lost 1 base and the J gene lost 1 base, with 11 bases spanning the gap. The CDR3 has 15 amino acids. Germline V lookup: CDR1 SGHRS, CDR2 YFSETQ. The CDR3 here is CASSLSGDINYGYTF. The CDR3 bases are TGCGCCAGCAGCTTGTCGGGGGACATTAACTATGGCTACACCTTC.

This chain connects TRBV7-2 to TRBJ2-1; D might be TRBD2 (5 bases). The CDR3 extends over 15 amino acids. Trimming pared 1 base from V and 7 bases from J, leaving 14 bases between. In germline, CDR1 is SGHTA, CDR2 FQGNSA. The DNA for the CDR3 is TGTGCCAGCAGCTTAGACGCTCAAAGGAGGAATGAGCAGTTCTTC. Protein: CASSLDAQRRNEQFF. Drawing the rest from reference TRBV7-2 and TRBJ2-1, the complete variable domain is GAGVSQSPSNKVTEKGKDVELRCDPISGHTALYWYRQSLGQGLEFLIYFQGNSAPDKSGLPSDRFSAERTGGSVSTLTIQRTQQEDSAVYLCASSLDAQRRNEQFFGPGTRLTVL.